The 9 T cell receptor beta chains below were found in one sample sequenced in a study of T-cell memory formation after mild COVID-19 (dated by TCRdb to about 2021). Library prep was done by 5' RACE. The sequencing machine was an Illumina NovaSeq 6000. Clones were called with MiXCR by TCRdb after fastp trimmed the public reads at Q25, and only in-frame beta chains were retained. Every CDR3 protein is listed once, alongside the most common genes and DNA of its rows. The sample table records 300,000 to 350,000 distinct CDR3 sequences; roughly an eighth of these occur just once. The ten top clones hold over 20% of the sample. Sequencing was carried out using PBMCs or a T cell subset sorted from them (not recorded which). The receptors were gathered from a man aged 18 to 29 who had mild COVID-19 (a few samples of this study predate the infection). The sample titles of this study are shuffled in the database, so cell type and time point are left out; the donor was told from shared clones.

The chain employs TRBV5-6 and TRBJ1-5; 8 bases align to TRBD1. CDR3 length: 16 residues. The J segment lost 2 bases and the V segment lost 2 bases, leaving 6 bases of the junction unmatched. Germline loops: CDR1 SGHDT, CDR2 YYEEEE. DNA of the CDR3: TGTGCCAGCAGCTTATTTCAGGGGGCCGGCAATCAGCCCCAGCATTTT. Its translation: CASSLFQGAGNQPQHF.

V and J are TRBV5-1 and TRBJ1-5, with 8 bases matching TRBD1. The CDR3 spans 13 residues. The junction had 3 bases not matched to a gene; V was cut back by 4 bases and J by 6 bases. CDR1 and CDR2 from the germline V gene are SGHRS and YFSETQ. The CDR3, as DNA: TGCGCCAGCAGCCCGACAGGGGCTCAGCCCCAGCATTTT. This translates into CASSPTGAQPQHF. Looking up the rest from reference TRBV5-1 and TRBJ1-5 gives the full variable domain: KAGVTQTPRYLIKTRGQQVTLSCSPISGHRSVSWYQQTPGQGLQFLFEYFSETQRNKGNFPGRFSGRQFSNSRSEMNVSTLELGDSALYLCASSPTGAQPQHFGDGTRLSIL.

This chain joins TRBV7-9 and TRBJ1-1, with D tentatively TRBD1 (5 bases). V lost 4 bases and J lost 5, with 23 bases in between. The CDR3 sequence is 17 residues long. Germline V gene data show CDR1 as SEHNR and CDR2 as FQNEAQ (reference sequence). The CDR3 here is CASSSTGGVMLSTEAFF. DNA for the CDR3: TGTGCCAGCAGCTCCACTGGGGGGGTGATGCTTTCGACTGAAGCTTTCTTT.

The rearrangement uses TRBV4-1 and TRBJ1-6; TRBD1 aligns across 7 bases. Germline V gives CDR1 MGHRA, CDR2 YSYEKL. There are 14 residues in the CDR3. V lost 6 bases, J lost 4 bases, and 3 bases stayed unmatched. The chain's CDR3 is CASRSGQYNSPLHF. CDR3 nucleotide sequence: TGCGCCAGCAGGTCGGGACAGTATAATTCACCCCTCCACTTT.

This clonotype was seen only a few times. V usage is TRBV18 and J usage is TRBJ2-1; TRBD2 matches at 12 bases. Germline values: CDR1 KGHSH, CDR2 LQKENI. CDR3 length: 16 residues. J was trimmed by 5 bases and V by 3 bases; bases with no gene match: 5. CDR3: CASSPRLAGDHNEQFF. The CDR3 bases are TGTGCCAGCTCACCGCGACTAGCGGGGGACCACAATGAGCAGTTCTTC.

This clonotype appeared a few times. The CDR3 loop reads CATSDLRGESYTF. The CDR3 bases are TGTGCCACCAGTGATTTGCGAGGGGAAAGCTACACCTTC. This chain joins TRBV24-1 and TRBJ1-2, with D perhaps matching TRBD1 (5 bases). Germline V gives CDR1 KGHDR, CDR2 SFDVKD. CDR3 length equals 13 residues. V was shortened by 0 bases and J by 9 bases, with 10 bases between the two germline ends.

The genes are TRBV29-1 and TRBJ1-2; D is ambiguous. Germline V lookup: CDR1 SQVTM, CDR2 ANQGSEA. The CDR3 is 14 amino acids. V shed 0 bases and J shed 6 bases, with 14 bases lying between them. In DNA form, the CDR3 reads TGCAGCGTTGAAGATTTCCCGGCACGGGATGGCTACACCTTC. Protein product: CSVEDFPARDGYTF.

The CDR3 DNA sequence: TGTGCCAGCAGCCGAGACGCTGTAGGAATAGCGGCGACAGATACGCAGTATTTT. Protein sequence: CASSRDAVGIAATDTQYF. The chain has TRBV12-3 or TRBV12-4 and TRBJ2-3, with a weak D call TRBD2 (6 bases). V was pared by 6 bases and J by 3 bases, with 25 bases between. CDR3 size: 18 residues.

CDR3 bases: TGTGCCAGCAGCCAAGGGCACAGGGGATCCTACAATGAGCAGTTCTTC. Amino acids: CASSQGHRGSYNEQFF. The rearrangement links TRBV4-2 to TRBJ2-1; the match to TRBD1 covers 7 bases. J lost 1 base, V lost 1 base, and 4 bases had no gene match. The CDR3 has 16 amino acids. Per the germline V gene, CDR1 is LGHNA and CDR2 is YNFKEQ.